These 5 T cell receptor beta chains originate from one sample sequenced in a study of cytomegalovirus exposure and HLA in healthy donors. PCR was performed using 60 Vbeta and 13 Jbeta primers. Using immunoSEQ multiplex PCR, the repertoire was profiled, and TCRdb retains in-frame clones only, with some absent. The data contain approximately 170,000 clones, approximately 86% of them singletons. Specimen: PBMCs. These receptor sequences come from a male donor in good health and CMV-seronegative.

This chain links TRBV27 with TRBJ2-7, with 7 positions matching TRBD1. CDR3 length equals 14 residues. The germline V gene has CDR1 MNHEY and CDR2 SMNVEV (reference sequence). The trim removed 3 bases at V and 2 bases at J, leaving 4 bases unmatched. The chain's CDR3 is CASSFVGGTYEQYF. Here the CDR3 DNA reads TGTGCCAGCAGTTTTGTAGGGGGCACCTACGAGCAGTACTTC.

V usage is TRBV21-1 and J usage is TRBJ1-1; the D call of TRBD1 is as the table states it, not checked on the DNA. TRBV21-1 is a pseudogene. CDR3 size: 17 residues. In DNA, the CDR3 is TGTGCCAGCAGCAAAGCGGGTCAGGGGGGACCGACTAGTGAAGCTTTCTTT. It codes for CASSKAGQGGPTSEAFF.

This clone was observed a handful of times. The rearrangement links TRBV9 to TRBJ2-7; TRBD2 agrees at 11 bases. Unmatched junction bases numbered 8, after V lost 3 bases and J lost 6 bases. The CDR3 is 15 amino acids. Germline V gives CDR1 SGDLS, CDR2 YYNGEE. The CDR3 protein is CASSGTSGRNTEQYF. The CDR3 DNA sequence: TGTGCCAGCAGCGGGACTAGCGGGCGAAACACCGAGCAGTACTTC.

This chain connects TRBV6-5 to TRBJ1-4; D perhaps matches TRBD1 (5 bases). The CDR3 has 15 residues. CDR1 MNHEY and CDR2 SVGAGI come from the germline V gene. V gave up 0 bases and J gave up 7 bases, with 12 bases separating them. This CDR3 reads CASSYSGRESEKLFF. The CDR3 DNA reads TGTGCCAGCAGTTACTCAGGCAGGGAAAGTGAAAAACTGTTTTTT.

The chain joins TRBV9 to TRBJ2-4; D may be TRBD1 (5 bases). CDR1 SGDLS and CDR2 YYNGEE come from the germline V gene. The CDR3 spans 16 residues. V lost 3 bases to trimming and J lost 3 bases, with 16 bases between them. The CDR3 spells CASSDPLGVVKNIQYF. The CDR3 DNA is TGTGCCAGCAGCGACCCTCTAGGGGTAGTCAAAAACATTCAGTACTTC.